This T cell receptor (beta chain) was recorded in a study of T cell responses to AZD1222 COVID-19 vaccine. The method was immunoSEQ multiplex PCR; TCRdb's version includes in-frame clones alone and lacks a portion of them. The sample shows about 150,000 clones, roughly 92% of them seen only once. Findings of the study overall: Only a handful of people who got AZD1222 tested seropositive at baseline. Two AZD1222 doses significantly raised spike-specific TCR breadth and depth over controls.

The sample holds one count of this clone. Its specificity is not known. The sequencing here drew on peripheral blood, taken on day 0 of AZD1222 vaccination. The clonotype was recovered from an adult in good health.

CDR3: CASSRDRNGYTF. CDR3 coding DNA: TGCGCCAGCAGCCGGGACAGAAATGGCTACACCTTC. This chain connects TRBV5-1 to TRBJ1-2; 7 positions agree with TRBD1. The V gene end was trimmed by 4 bases and the J gene end by 6 bases; junction bases not matched to a gene: 3. The germline CDR1 and CDR2 sequences are SGHRS and YFSETQ. The CDR3 loop spans 12 amino acids.